This T cell receptor (beta chain) stems from a study of blood T cell repertoires in COVID-19. Overall study: COVID-19 samples collected from the United States, Italy and Spain covered acute and convalescent phases.

Participants reported their clinical history, and cohort assignment relied on those reports. Under the authors' procedure: Nucleated cell number was recorded as an estimate derived from reference gene primer amplification. The method was immunoSEQ multiplex PCR; TCRdb's version includes in-frame clones alone and lacks a portion of them. D and trimming were read from the DNA, whereas the V and J calls and clone size are those reported in that table. The sample records hundreds of thousands of clones, approximately 80% being singletons. This CDR3 comprises 14 residues. The source material was PBMCs or T cells enriched from blood (not recorded which). The source of this sequence is a man aged 30 to 39 with acute COVID-19. The chain joins TRBV21-1 to TRBJ2-3; the table gives TRBD2 as D, unverified against the DNA. TRBV21-1 is listed as a pseudogene. The CDR3 here is CASSTWRGKDTQYF. In DNA form, the CDR3 reads TGTGCCAGCAGCACTTGGCGGGGGAAAGATACGCAGTATTTT.